This TCR beta chain stems from a study of T cell responses to AZD1222 COVID-19 vaccine. TCRdb's table, derived via immunoSEQ multiplex PCR, lists solely in-frame clones and lacks some. In the table there are under 200,000 clones, roughly 89% of which are singletons. In the case of this clone: Its antigen is unknown.

This CDR3 is 14 amino acids long. CDR1 and CDR2 (germline): SGHVS, FQNEAQ. The germline V and J ends were trimmed by 1 base and 6 bases, with 12 bases remaining between them. Overall study results and limits: Spike-wide vaccine-associated CD4 TCRs dominated at 160-218 and 743-854. Of the AZD1222 recipients, only 5 or 6 were seropositive at baseline. Repertoire samples came only from after the peak T cell response.

The starting material was peripheral blood, obtained 28 days after the second AZD1222 dose. This chain connects TRBV7-8 to TRBJ1-2; D uncertain. This receptor was identified in an adult who received the AZD1222 COVID-19 vaccine. Here the CDR3 DNA reads TGTGCCAGCAGCTTAGTGGGAGGGTCACATGGCTACACCTTC. It codes for CASSLVGGSHGYTF.